One sample yielded the 26 T cell receptor beta chains listed below, sequenced in a study of tumor-infiltrating lymphocytes in oesophageal squamous cell carcinoma. TCRdb reprocessed the PCR reads with MiXCR, giving one entry per CDR3 protein. This table has 18,000 or so distinct CDR3 sequences, 40% to 45% appearing once. Input material: esophageal tumor tissue. The receptors stem from a male donor with esophageal squamous cell carcinoma.

There are many counts of this clonotype. An end of the junction does not agree with germline; a read error may underlie this. V usage is TRBV7-7 and J usage is TRBJ2-1, with D uncertain. Per the germline V gene, CDR1 is SSHAT and CDR2 is FNYEAQ (reference sequence). This CDR3 is 13 amino acids long. The chain's CDR3 is CASSLESNNEQFF. The CDR3 DNA reads TGTGCTAGCAGCTTAGAATCCAACAATGAGCAGTTCTTC. The whole variable domain, filled in from reference TRBV7-7 and TRBJ2-1, reads GAGVSQSPRYKVTKRGQDVTLRCDPISSHATLYWYQQALGQGPEFLTYFNYEAQPDKSGLPSDRFSAERPEGSISTLTIQRTEQRDSAMYRCASSLESNNEQFFGPGTRLTVL.

The chain combines TRBV12-3 or TRBV12-4 with TRBJ2-5; 8 nucleotides agree with TRBD1. TRBJ2-1 matches the DNA end more closely, so the J call is doubtful. This CDR3 has 15 amino acids. CDR3 nucleotides: TGTGCCAGCAGTTTGGGCCAGGGGGCTCGGAGTGAGCAGTTCTTC. Its protein is CASSLGQGARSEQFF.

This clonotype turned up a few times. A read error is likely, as this CDR3 ends without the conserved phenylalanine or tryptophan. No DNA is shown, since the ends of the CDR3 on it are uncertain; the CDR3 is the one TCRdb lists. The rearrangement joins TRBV7-6 to TRBJ2-6; the tabulated D call, TRBD1, remains unverified against the DNA. CDR1 is SGHVS and CDR2 is FNYEAQ in the germline V gene. Including both end residues, the CDR3 is 15 amino acids long. CDR3 sequence: CASSQGQGREQYFGA.

The gene calls are TRBV11-2 and TRBJ2-7, with D possibly being TRBD2 (5 bases). Germline V CDR1 and CDR2: SGHAT, FQNNGV. The CDR3 is 14 residues long. The V end lost 1 base, the J end lost 5 bases, and 12 bases lay between the germline ends. The CDR3: CASSLVSGANEQYF. CDR3 coding DNA: TGTGCCAGCAGCTTAGTCAGCGGCGCCAACGAGCAGTACTTC.

The rearrangement links TRBV12-3 or TRBV12-4 to TRBJ2-3; D is perhaps TRBD1 (5 bases). The CDR3 spans 11 residues. V shed 10 bases and J shed 6 bases, with 11 bases lying between them. In DNA form, the CDR3 reads TGTGCCACCGAACAGGCGGATACGCAGTATTTT. It encodes CATEQADTQYF.

The J gene is TRBJ2-6, the V gene TRBV5-4; tentatively, D is TRBD1 (7 bases). Germline V gene data show CDR1 as SGHNT and CDR2 as YYREEE (reference sequence). Trimming removed 3 bases at V and 2 bases at J, with 9 bases between. This CDR3 is built from 15 residues. The CDR3: CASSSGGTGANVLTF. The CDR3 nucleotides are TGTGCCAGCAGCTCAGGGGGGACTGGGGCCAACGTCCTGACTTTC.

V gene TRBV28 combines with J gene TRBJ2-5; D possibly corresponds to TRBD2 (6 bases). CDR3 length: 14 residues. Trimming removed 5 bases at V and 5 bases at J, with 15 bases between. CDR1 and CDR2 (germline): MDHEN, SYDVKM. The CDR3 DNA sequence: TGTGCCAGCAGTCTGTATTGGGCGGGGGAGACCCAGTACTTC. It codes for CASSLYWAGETQYF.

This clonotype was seen many times. The gene calls are TRBV28 and TRBJ1-4; 8 positions agree with TRBD1. The V segment lost 8 bases and the J segment 7 bases; nucleotides outside the gene matches: 9. This CDR3 is built from 14 residues. Germline-derived CDR1 and CDR2 are MDHEN and SYDVKM. The CDR3 DNA follows: TGTGCCAGCGCTGCAGGGGGCTTTCGTGAAAAACTGTTTTTT. Its translation is CASAAGGFREKLFF. Full variable domain (remainder filled in from reference TRBV28 and TRBJ1-4): DVKVTQSSRYLVKRTGEKVFLECVQDMDHENMFWYRQDPGLGLRLIYFSYDVKMKEKGDIPEGYSVSREKKERFSLILESASTNQTSMYLCASAAGGFREKLFFGSGTQLSVL.

Notes on this clonotype: The CDR3 carries no conserved terminal phenylalanine or tryptophan, so it likely arises from a read error. Because the CDR3's place on the DNA is in doubt, the DNA is left out and the CDR3 is given as listed by TCRdb. This chain joins TRBV7-3 and TRBJ2-5; TRBD1, the table's D call, lacks a check against the DNA. CDR1 is SGHTA and CDR2 is FQGTGA in the germline V gene. 19 amino acids form the CDR3, both terminal residues included. CDR3 sequence reads: CASSSRTGTGTRNEQFFGS.

On this clonotype itself: An end of the junction differs from the germline gene, which may be a read error. The CDR3 reads CASRTSTDKQYF. The CDR3 DNA reads TGTGCCAGCCGAACCTCGACAGATAAGCAGTATTTT. The chain joins TRBV12-3 or TRBV12-4 to TRBJ2-3, with D maybe TRBD1 (5 bases). This CDR3 is 12 amino acids long.

V is TRBV5-4 and J is TRBJ2-7; D is unclear. The CDR3 runs to 14 residues. V lost 5 bases and J 0 bases, leaving 12 bases between the germline ends. Germline V gene sequence: CDR1 SGHNT, CDR2 YYREEE (reference sequence). In nucleotides, the CDR3 is TGTGCCAGCAGTTCATCCCCGAGCTCCTACGAGCAGTACTTC. This sequence encodes CASSSSPSSYEQYF.

This clonotype has only one observation. No conserved phenylalanine or tryptophan ends this CDR3, so it is likely a read error. No DNA is shown, since the ends of the CDR3 on it are uncertain; the CDR3 is the one TCRdb lists. CDR3: CASSRGGARTPGSCIL. This chain uses TRBV7-2 with TRBJ2-3; the table's D call of TRBD1 was not tested on the DNA. The length of the CDR3 is 16 amino acids, counting both ends. Per the germline V gene, CDR1 is SGHTA and CDR2 is FQGNSA.

This chain uses TRBV6-8 with TRBJ2-5, with TRBD1 as a possible D gene (6 bases). TRBJ2-7 matches the DNA end more closely, so the J call is doubtful. This CDR3 contains 14 residues. Germline loops: CDR1 MNHGY, CDR2 SAAAGT. The chain's CDR3 is CASSPRGTPYEQYF. CDR3 sequence (DNA): TGTGCCAGCAGTCCTAGGGGGACCCCCTACGAGCAGTACTTC.

Comment on this clonotype: One end of the junction fails to match germline, which may point to a read error. The chain is built from TRBV7-2 and TRBJ2-1; tentatively, D is TRBD1 or TRBD2 (5 bases each). The CDR3 totals 15 residues. CDR1 and CDR2 (germline): SGHTA, FQGNSA. CDR3 sequence reads: CASSLVPGSDSPLHF. For the CDR3, the DNA is TGTGCCAGCAGCTTAGTTCCAGGGAGTGATTCACCCCTCCACTTC.

A word on this clonotype: At one end the junction does not follow the germline gene, possibly because of a read error. The gene calls are TRBV7-8 and TRBJ2-5; weak D call: TRBD1 (6 bases). The length of the CDR3 is 14 residues. Germline V lookup: CDR1 SGHVS, CDR2 FQNEAQ. The DNA of the CDR3 is TGTGCCAGCAGCCATCGGACAGACAATTCACCCCTCCACTTC. Protein: CASSHRTDNSPLHF. Looking up the rest from reference TRBV7-8 and TRBJ2-5 gives the full variable domain: GAGVSQSPRYKVAKRGQDVALRCDPISGHVSLFWYQQALGQGPEFLTYFQNEAQLDKSGLPSDRFFAERPEGSVSTLKIQRTQQEDSAVYLCASSHRTDNSPLHFGPGTRLLVL.

As regards this clonotype: This sequence may be a read error, since a much larger clone differs from it by one base. The chain links TRBV6-6 to TRBJ2-1, with 10 bases lining up with TRBD1. CDR1 MNHNY and CDR2 SVGAGI come from the germline V gene (reference sequence). V gave up 6 bases and J gave up 10 bases; unmatched junction bases: 24. The CDR3 length is 19 residues. CDR3 residues: CASRSSSIRWGQGIDEQFF. In nucleotides, the CDR3 is TGTGCCAGCAGATCCTCGAGTATCAGGTGGGGACAGGGGATAGACGAGCAGTTCTTC.

There are many counts of this clonotype. This chain links TRBV10-3 with TRBJ2-7, with 7 bases identical to TRBD2. The CDR3 loop spans 15 amino acids. After removal of 6 bases from V and 7 bases from J, the junction contained 15 bases not matched to a gene. The germline V gene encodes CDR1 ENHRY and CDR2 SYGVKD. In DNA, the CDR3 is TGTGCCATCAGCACAGCGGGACGGGAGAGTAGAGAGCAGTACTTC. Translating it yields CAISTAGRESREQYF.

In this sample, this clonotype turned up many times. The V gene is TRBV12-3 or TRBV12-4, the J gene TRBJ2-2; 16 nucleotides line up with TRBD2. Germline trimming cut 6 bases from V and 8 bases from J; bases unmatched to any gene: 9. The CDR3 has 17 amino acids. The CDR3 nucleotides are TGTGCCAGCAGAACTAGGGGACTAGCGGGGGGGGCTGGGGAGCTGTTTTTT. This gives the protein CASRTRGLAGGAGELFF.

Comments on this clonotype: Given a much more abundant clone one base away, this may be a read error. The V call is TRBV7-2, the J call TRBJ2-1; 8 bases are a match to TRBD2. This CDR3 spans 16 amino acids. The germline gives CDR1 SGHTA, CDR2 FQGNSA. V lost 0 bases and J lost 13; bases outside the gene matches: 14. The CDR3 region is CASSLAWLAGQETQFF. As DNA, the CDR3 is TGTGCCAGCAGCTTAGCGTGGCTAGCGGGTCAAGAGACCCAGTTCTTC.

The rearrangement uses TRBV7-6 and TRBJ1-2; 8 nucleotides align to TRBD1. This CDR3 region has 14 residues. Germline lookup yields CDR1 SGHVS and CDR2 FNYEAQ. V lost 5 bases to trimming and J lost 4 bases; unmatched junction nucleotides: 6. For the CDR3, the DNA is TGTGCCAGCAGCGACCAGGGGGCTCGCTATGGCTACACCTTC. Translating gives CASSDQGARYGYTF.

This clonotype was recorded once. Given a much more abundant clone one base away, this may be a read error. V usage is TRBV5-4 and J usage is TRBJ2-6; 12 positions match TRBD1. TRBJ2-1 explains the end of the DNA better; the J call may be wrong. The CDR3 runs to 16 residues. The V gene's germline CDR1 is SGHNT and CDR2 YYREEE (reference sequence). CDR3 in amino acids: CASSLAGTGGFNEQFF. The CDR3 DNA is TGTGCCAGCAGCTTGGCCGGGACAGGGGGCTTCAACGAGCAGTTCTTC.

This clonotype has at least ten counts. The chain recombines TRBV5-6 with TRBJ2-3, with TRBD2 identical over 13 bases. Germline V gives CDR1 SGHDT, CDR2 YYEEEE. CDR3 size: 16 residues. V lost 4 bases and J lost 7; bases outside the gene matches: 9. The CDR3 protein is CASSTLAGGPVYTQYF. Written as DNA, the CDR3 is TGTGCCAGCAGCACACTAGCGGGGGGGCCGGTCTATACGCAGTATTTT. Complete variable domain (other parts from reference TRBV5-6 and TRBJ2-3): DAGVTQSPTHLIKTRGQQVTLRCSPKSGHDTVSWYQQALGQGPQFIFQYYEEEERQRGNFPDRFSGHQFPNYSSELNVNALLLGDSALYLCASSTLAGGPVYTQYFGPGTRLTVL.

This chain uses TRBV7-3 with TRBJ2-1; 9 bases fit TRBD2. Germline CDR1 is SGHTA and CDR2 is FQGTGA. CDR3 size: 14 residues. V trimming: 1 base; J trimming: 9 bases; junction bases outside the gene matches: 4. The CDR3 DNA reads as TGTGCCAGCAGCTTAAGCGGGGGGGGGGCTGAGCAGTTCTTC. This gives the protein CASSLSGGGAEQFF.

The chain joins TRBV7-2 to TRBJ2-1; 8 bases line up with TRBD1. The J call may be mistaken, given a closer DNA end match to TRBJ2-7. Germline CDR1 SGHTA, CDR2 FQGNSA. The CDR3 runs 13 residues. The CDR3 loop is CASSGWTGYEQYF. CDR3 coding DNA: TGTGCCAGCAGCGGGTGGACAGGGTACGAGCAGTACTTC.

J is TRBJ2-2 and V is TRBV20-1, with a tentative D call TRBD1 (6 bases). Germline V gives CDR1 DFQATT, CDR2 SNEGSKA (reference sequence). The CDR3 has 15 amino acids. V shed 5 bases and J shed 1 base, with 14 bases lying between them. CDR3 nucleotides: TGCAGTGCTTTTCACCGGGACAAGAACACCGGGGAGCTGTTTTTT. It encodes CSAFHRDKNTGELFF.

This clonotype came up many times. CDR3 DNA: TGTGCCAGCAGCTTGGTGCCTCATGAGCAGTTCTTC. Translation: CASSLVPHEQFF. V is TRBV5-4 and J is TRBJ2-1, with D hard to call. Germline V CDR1 and CDR2: SGHNT, YYREEE (reference sequence). V was shortened by 0 bases and J by 8 bases, with 6 bases between the two germline ends. CDR3 length: 12 residues.